Listed below are T cell receptor beta chains from one sample, sequenced in a study of blood T cell repertoires in COVID-19. The assay was immunoSEQ multiplex PCR, and TCRdb's table has in-frame clones only and misses some. The profile shows 95,000 to 110,000 clones, 70% to 90% of them singletons. The sequencing sample was made of peripheral blood. The receptor set was obtained from a man aged 50-59 years with active or convalescent COVID-19. CDR3s include the opening cysteine and the closing phenylalanine or tryptophan.

v_call	j_call	cdr3_aa
TRBV11-2	TRBJ2-5	CASSLGNRLAGVETQYF
TRBV7-2	TRBJ2-2	CASSHDRVDTGELFF
TRBV5-6	TRBJ1-1	CASSSGTGNTEAFF
TRBV6-6	TRBJ1-5	CASSQSRDSLREHNQPQHF
TRBV24-1	TRBJ2-5	CATSDLVPPIGETQYF
TRBV28	TRBJ1-5	CATKTVNQPQHF
TRBV6-5	TRBJ1-1	CASSYLPGQRNTEAFF
TRBV29-1	TRBJ1-3	CSVARGTSGNTIYF
TRBV6-5	TRBJ1-1	CASTARTTEAFF
TRBV3-1/TRBV3-2	TRBJ2-1	CASSQELPGMGGRGGEQFF
TRBV5-1	TRBJ1-1	CASRTTNTEAFF
TRBV28	TRBJ2-1	CASSPDRYNEQFF
TRBV28	TRBJ1-1	CASSLSVRRGRTEAFF
TRBV4-1	TRBJ2-7	CASSPPGTGTYEQYF
TRBV4-1	TRBJ2-7	CASSQPGQGAYEQYF
TRBV18	TRBJ1-1	CASSPNAEPGTEAFF
TRBV19	TRBJ2-5	CASSIGFAGGEKTQYF
TRBV5-6	TRBJ2-5	CASSIGTSAGVTQYF
TRBV15	TRBJ2-3	CATSSGGSNTDTQYF
TRBV7-2	TRBJ2-7	CASAPGGGVNEQYF
TRBV29-1	TRBJ2-7	CSARGGSEYEQYF
TRBV19	TRBJ1-6	CASSIEAGLHNSPLHF
TRBV27	TRBJ2-1	CASSPRGASGYNEQFF
TRBV7-9	TRBJ1-2	CASSLSRTANYGYTF
TRBV18	TRBJ1-1	CASSQGADTEAFF
TRBV5-1	TRBJ1-4	CASSLTGDYEKLFF
TRBV7-2	TRBJ2-7	CASSSKTGVSYEQYF
TRBV6-5	TRBJ1-3	CASSTGTAGNTIYF
TRBV6-4	TRBJ2-1	CASSEEVSFYNEQFF
TRBV10-1	TRBJ1-3	CASSEAGQGAAGNTIYF
TRBV28	TRBJ1-4	CASSRRTGANEKLFF
TRBV27	TRBJ2-2	CASSLSGRSSTGELFF
TRBV15	TRBJ1-5	CATSREPGRNQPQHF
TRBV19	TRBJ1-3	CATRGTGIKFGNTIYF
TRBV4-3	TRBJ2-1	CASSQVITAYNEQFF
TRBV29-1	TRBJ2-5	CSVSKGGGQETQYF
TRBV20-1	TRBJ2-1	CSAPDFNEQFF
TRBV19	TRBJ2-7	CASSRLPGQIYEQYF
TRBV15	TRBJ1-1	CATSRDLGRNTEAFF
TRBV5-1	TRBJ2-3	CASSLEDRSIDTQYF
TRBV25-1	TRBJ2-2	CASSERLAGVGELFF
TRBV28	TRBJ2-1	CASSPPGAGRYNEQFF
TRBV5-4	TRBJ2-1	CASSLGVAEQFF
TRBV6-5	TRBJ1-1	CASSYSKAGENTEAFF
TRBV6-1	TRBJ1-1	CLCSGGPDTEAFF
TRBV18	TRBJ1-1	CASSPSGRNTEAFF
TRBV7-4	TRBJ2-7	CASSLCRDFYEQYF
TRBV6-5	TRBJ1-1	CASSLSRLKGEAFF
TRBV5-4	TRBJ1-2	CASSLGSTQANYGYTF
TRBV6-1	TRBJ1-1	CASSELRNTEAFF